These 27 T cell receptor beta chains originate from one sample sequenced in a study of T cell responses to AZD1222 COVID-19 vaccine. The data were produced by immunoSEQ multiplex PCR, yet TCRdb's version contains in-frame clones alone and is incomplete. This table has 200,000 to 250,000 clones, 85% to 95% appearing once. The sequences come from peripheral blood, collected on day 0 of MenACWY control vaccination. The receptors shown here come from an adult in good health.

This sequence joins TRBV19 and TRBJ2-7; the match to TRBD1 covers 11 bases. Germline lookup yields CDR1 LNHDA and CDR2 SQIVND (reference sequence). CDR3 size: 14 residues. Losses at the gene ends were 7 bases for V and 6 bases for J; bases not matched to a gene: 8. CDR3: CASTIGTGGSEQYF. Here the CDR3 DNA reads TGTGCCAGTACCATCGGGACAGGGGGGTCCGAGCAGTACTTC.

The V gene is TRBV12-3 or TRBV12-4, the J gene TRBJ1-2; 8 nucleotides align to TRBD1. V dropped 5 bases and J dropped 4; count of bases not matched to a gene: 3. The CDR3 consists of 13 residues. CDR3: CASSVGQGYGYTF. CDR3 nucleotides: TGTGCCAGCAGTGTAGGACAGGGCTATGGCTACACCTTC.

The V call is TRBV5-1, the J call TRBJ1-3, with a weak D call TRBD1 (6 bases). From germline, CDR1 is SGHRS and CDR2 YFSETQ. The CDR3 sequence is 16 residues long. V was clipped by 0 bases and J by 3 bases, with 13 bases between them. The chain's CDR3 is CASSLDGGGYGNTIYF. In nucleotides, the CDR3 is TGCGCCAGCAGCTTGGATGGAGGGGGATATGGAAACACCATATATTTT.

V and J are TRBV7-2 and TRBJ2-5; D remains ambiguous. CDR1 is SGHTA, CDR2 FQGNSA, per germline. Deletions cut 5 bases from V and 5 bases from J, with 24 bases between. This CDR3 comprises 17 residues. This CDR3 reads CASSEQETLLYGETQYF. CDR3 bases: TGTGCCAGCAGCGAGCAAGAGACCCTTCTCTACGGGGAGACCCAGTACTTC.

The chain recombines TRBV28 with TRBJ2-7, with D perhaps being TRBD1 or TRBD2 (5 bases each). From germline, CDR1 is MDHEN and CDR2 SYDVKM. The CDR3 totals 14 residues. V was shortened by 5 bases and J by 3 bases, with 14 bases between the two germline ends. The CDR3 sequence is CASSPPGGYYEQYF. CDR3 nucleotides: TGTGCCAGCAGTCCCCCTGGGGGATACTACGAGCAGTACTTC. The whole variable domain, filled in from reference TRBV28 and TRBJ2-7, reads DVKVTQSSRYLVKRTGEKVFLECVQDMDHENMFWYRQDPGLGLRLIYFSYDVKMKEKGDIPEGYSVSREKKERFSLILESASTNQTSMYLCASSPPGGYYEQYFGPGTRLTVT.

The V gene is TRBV6-5, the J gene TRBJ1-2; D perhaps matches TRBD1 (5 bases). Germline CDR1 reads MNHEY; CDR2 reads SVGAGI. This CDR3 has 14 residues. Trimming removed 4 bases at V and 7 bases at J, with 16 bases between. Here the CDR3 reads CASSFKDSSSGYTF. In DNA form, the CDR3 reads TGTGCCAGCAGTTTTAAAGACAGTAGTTCTGGCTACACCTTC.

The chain has TRBV28 and TRBJ1-1; a weak D match, TRBD1 (6 bases). There are 14 residues in the CDR3. Trimming shortened V by 6 bases and J by 5 bases, and 16 bases separated the two germline ends. The germline CDR1 and CDR2 sequences are MDHEN and SYDVKM. Written as DNA, the CDR3 is TGTGCCAGCAGAAAGAATACAGGGACGACTGAAGCTTTCTTT. Translation gives CASRKNTGTTEAFF.

CDR3 sequence reads: CASSLRTGTEKLFF. The CDR3 nucleotides are TGTGCCAGCAGCTTGCGTACAGGGACAGAAAAACTGTTTTTT. The rearrangement joins TRBV5-4 to TRBJ1-4; TRBD1 might be the D (6 bases). The V end lost 1 base, the J end lost 8 bases, and 12 bases lay between the germline ends. Per the germline V gene, CDR1 is SGHNT and CDR2 is YYREEE (reference sequence). The CDR3 consists of 14 residues.

The chain links TRBV3-1 (or the pseudogene TRBV3-2) to TRBJ2-1, with 12 bases lining up with TRBD2. The CDR3 spans 15 residues. J gave up 10 bases and V 1 base, and 5 bases lay outside the gene matches. Germline V gives CDR1 LGHDT, CDR2 YNNKEL (reference sequence). The CDR3 DNA reads as TGTGCCAGCAGCCAAGCTAGCGGGGGGGCGTGGGAGCAGTTCTTC. Translating gives CASSQASGGAWEQFF.

The rearrangement links TRBV6-6 to TRBJ1-4; TRBD1 is a possible D gene (5 bases). V shed 2 bases and J shed 6 bases, with 16 bases lying between them. CDR3 size: 16 residues. The germline V gene encodes CDR1 MNHNY and CDR2 SVGAGI (reference sequence). The CDR3 nucleotides read TGTGCCAGCAGTTACGGGGCGGGCGTTCTTGATGAAAAACTGTTTTTT. Translating it yields CASSYGAGVLDEKLFF.

This chain links TRBV12-3 or TRBV12-4 with TRBJ1-2, with 7 nucleotides matching TRBD1. Unmatched junction bases numbered 9, after V lost 6 bases and J lost 8 bases. This CDR3 is 13 amino acids long. In nucleotides, the CDR3 is TGTGCCAGCAGCCCGCCCCAGGGGGGAGGCTACACCTTC. Protein product: CASSPPQGGGYTF.

V and J are TRBV4-2 and TRBJ1-5; D gene uncertain. Germline values: CDR1 LGHNA, CDR2 YNFKEQ. CDR3 length equals 12 residues. V shed 8 bases and J shed 4 bases, with 9 bases lying between them. CDR3 in amino acids: CASGKSNQPQHF. The CDR3 DNA reads as TGTGCCAGCGGAAAGAGTAATCAGCCCCAGCATTTT.

This chain links TRBV9 with TRBJ2-5, with D perhaps given as TRBD1 or TRBD2 (6 bases each). The CDR3 contains 13 residues. From germline, CDR1 is SGDLS and CDR2 YYNGEE. V lost 0 bases, J lost 5 bases, and 8 bases lay in between. CDR3 nucleotides: TGTGCCAGCAGCGTAGTAGGGGGGGAGACCCAGTACTTC. Protein product: CASSVVGGETQYF.

CDR3 nucleotide sequence: TGTGCCAGCAGCTTAGGGGTCGGGCCTCACAATGAGCAGTTCTTC. Protein product: CASSLGVGPHNEQFF. J is TRBJ2-1 and V is TRBV11-3; D call uncertain. Germline V gene sequence: CDR1 SGHNT, CDR2 YENEEA. V gave up 1 base and J gave up 5 bases, with 12 bases separating them. This CDR3 comprises 15 residues.

The CDR3 bases are TGTGCCAGCAGTTACTCGGCAGACGCCTTCTATGGCTACACCTTC. Encoded protein: CASSYSADAFYGYTF. The chain employs TRBV6-2 or TRBV6-3 and TRBJ1-2, with D hard to call. V lost 0 bases, J lost 4 bases, and 12 bases lay in between. From germline, CDR1 is MNHEY and CDR2 SVGEGT. The length of the CDR3 is 15 residues.

The V and J genes are TRBV19 and TRBJ2-1; no definite D call. V was cut by 3 bases and J by 3 bases, with 6 bases left in between. The CDR3 extends over 13 amino acids. The V gene's germline CDR1 is LNHDA and CDR2 SQIVND (reference sequence). This chain's CDR3 is CASSMGGYNEQFF. In nucleotides, the CDR3 is TGTGCCAGTAGTATGGGCGGCTACAATGAGCAGTTCTTC.

The J gene is TRBJ1-6, the V gene TRBV9; D gene ambiguous. Trimming left V 2 bases short and J 9 bases short, with 15 bases between. Germline-derived CDR1 and CDR2 are SGDLS and YYNGEE. The CDR3 runs 15 residues. For the CDR3, the DNA is TGTGCCAGCAGCGTTCTCCCGGGCTTTTCTTCACCCCTCCACTTT. The encoded protein is CASSVLPGFSSPLHF.

The V gene is TRBV4-1, the J gene TRBJ1-5; 8 bases map to TRBD1. With 4 bases clipped from V and 5 bases from J, the junction kept 13 bases outside the gene matches. This CDR3 has 17 amino acids. CDR1 MGHRA and CDR2 YSYEKL come from the germline V gene. The DNA of the CDR3 is TGCGCCAGCAGCCCGAACCCCATCACAGGGGGTGATCAGCCCCAGCATTTT. Residues: CASSPNPITGGDQPQHF.

The chain recombines TRBV25-1 with TRBJ1-1, with D possibly matching TRBD1 (6 bases). Trimming shortened V by 5 bases and J by 4 bases, and 14 bases separated the two germline ends. CDR3 length: 14 residues. Per the germline V gene, CDR1 is MGHDK and CDR2 is SYGVNS. CDR3 DNA sequence: TGTGCCAGCAGTCCGGTGGTAGGGGGCACTGAAGCTTTCTTT. Translating it yields CASSPVVGGTEAFF. The full variable domain, rest sourced from reference TRBV25-1 and TRBJ1-1, is EADIYQTPRYLVIGTGKKITLECSQTMGHDKMYWYQQDPGMELHLIHYSYGVNSTEKGDLSSESTVSRIRTEHFPLTLESARPSHTSQYLCASSPVVGGTEAFFGQGTRLTVV.

The chain uses TRBV5-5 and TRBJ1-1, with unresolved D. V lost 3 bases to trimming and J lost 0 bases, with 9 bases between them. Germline V gene data show CDR1 as SGHKS and CDR2 as YYEKEE (reference sequence). The CDR3 has 14 amino acids. DNA for the CDR3: TGTGCCAGCAGCTCGCCACCCTTGAACACTGAAGCTTTCTTT. Translated, it gives CASSSPPLNTEAFF.

V usage is TRBV15 and J usage is TRBJ2-2; D perhaps matches TRBD2 (7 bases). The CDR3 is made up of 15 amino acids. CDR1 LNHNV and CDR2 YYDKDF come from the germline V gene (reference sequence). V dropped 6 bases and J dropped 4 bases, with 15 bases sitting between them. CDR3: CATRRPGGLTGELFF. The CDR3 DNA reads TGTGCCACCAGACGTCCGGGGGGCCTCACCGGGGAGCTGTTTTTT. The full variable domain, completed using reference TRBV15 and TRBJ2-2, is DAMVIQNPRYQVTQFGKPVTLSCSQTLNHNVMYWYQQKSSQAPKLLFHYYDKDFNNEADTPDNFQSRRPNTSFCFLDIRSPGLGDTAMYLCATRRPGGLTGELFFGEGSRLTVL.

This chain connects TRBV18 to TRBJ1-2; D possibly corresponds to TRBD1 (6 bases). This CDR3 has 16 residues. The germline gives CDR1 KGHSH, CDR2 LQKENI. V was cut by 2 bases and J by 3 bases, with 16 bases left in between. In nucleotides, the CDR3 is TGTGCCAGCTCACCAGGTCCGGGCAGGGGTGACTATGGCTACACCTTC. Protein sequence: CASSPGPGRGDYGYTF.

The chain couples TRBV5-8 to TRBJ2-1; D remains unclear. V lost 0 bases to trimming and J lost 7 bases, with 11 bases between them. The CDR3 totals 14 residues. Germline values: CDR1 SGHTS, CDR2 YDEGEE. CDR3 protein: CASSLVPIENEQFF. CDR3 in DNA: TGTGCCAGCAGCTTGGTTCCTATTGAAAATGAGCAGTTCTTC.

The rearrangement links TRBV30 to TRBJ1-4; D ambiguous. CDR1 GTSNPN and CDR2 SVGIG come from the germline V gene (reference sequence). The CDR3 is 13 amino acids. Trimming left V 0 bases short and J 8 bases short, with 10 bases between. CDR3 region: CAWSVQFQEKLFF. CDR3 nucleotide sequence: TGTGCCTGGAGTGTACAGTTCCAAGAAAAACTGTTTTTT.

The rearrangement uses TRBV4-3 and TRBJ2-3, with D tentatively TRBD2 (5 bases). Germline CDR1 is LGHNA and CDR2 is YSLEER. The V and J ends lost 3 bases and 1 base respectively, with 14 bases between them. The CDR3 contains 16 residues. DNA of the CDR3: TGCGCCAGCAGCCACCTCTCGGGGTCAGGCACAGATACGCAGTATTTT. It specifies CASSHLSGSGTDTQYF.

This chain uses TRBV2 with TRBJ1-1; TRBD1 agrees at 9 bases. V lost 6 bases to trimming and J lost 4 bases; unmatched junction nucleotides: 3. Germline V CDR1 and CDR2: SNHLY, FYNNEI. CDR3 length equals 13 residues. CDR3 nucleotides: TGTGCCAGCAGCAAGACAGGGGGCACTGAAGCTTTCTTT. It yields the protein CASSKTGGTEAFF.

The J gene is TRBJ2-1, the V gene TRBV28, with 9 bases that match TRBD1. The ends lost 6 bases at V and 7 bases at J; junction bases unmatched: 10. The CDR3 loop spans 15 amino acids. Germline CDR1 is MDHEN and CDR2 is SYDVKM. CDR3 in amino acids: CASSPFLDRGNEQFF. The CDR3 DNA reads TGTGCCAGCAGCCCGTTTTTGGACAGGGGTAATGAGCAGTTCTTC.